This is a list of T cell receptor beta chains from one sample in a study of CD8 T cells in Susac syndrome. Each CDR3 protein is one row after TCRdb ran MiXCR on the immunoSEQ multiplex PCR reads. This sample yields 140,000 or so distinct CDR3 sequences, of which around 94% are seen a single time; more than 0.065% belongs to the top ten. The specimen was CD4+ T cells from PBMCs. The receptors stem from a human donor in good health. Each CDR3 is given with its conserved first and last residue. Fields, in order: J gene, D gene, V gene, clone size, CDR3 protein, CDR3 DNA. D genes are given only for firm matches. Rows may omit the clone size; those that give it use once, few, many or a size class.

J: TRBJ2-7
D: TRBD1
V: TRBV5-4
size: .
CDR3: CASSRQGAYEQYF
DNA: TGTGCCAGCAGCCGACAGGGGGCCTACGAGCAGTACTTC

J: TRBJ2-2
D: TRBD2
V: TRBV27
size: .
CDR3: CASSFASGRTNTGELFF
DNA: TGTGCCAGCAGTTTTGCTAGCGGGAGGACGAACACCGGGGAGCTGTTTTTT

J: TRBJ2-2
D: TRBD2
V: TRBV6-2/TRBV6-3
size: .
CDR3: CASRGTTYTGELFF
DNA: TGTGCCAGCCGCGGGACTACTTACACCGGGGAGCTGTTTTTT

J: TRBJ1-3
D: .
V: TRBV19
size: .
CDR3: CASATGFRNTIYF
DNA: TGTGCCAGTGCCACGGGATTTCGGAACACCATATATTTT

J: TRBJ2-7
D: .
V: TRBV5-6
size: .
CDR3: CASSLGYPTYEQYF
DNA: TGTGCCAGCAGCTTGGGCTACCCGACCTACGAGCAGTACTTC

J: TRBJ2-1
D: .
V: TRBV5-1
size: .
CDR3: CASSFGLPKGEQFF
DNA: TGCGCCAGCAGTTTTGGACTCCCAAAGGGTGAGCAGTTCTTC

J: TRBJ2-7
D: .
V: TRBV13
size: .
CDR3: CASSLVTHLGEQYF
DNA: TGTGCCAGCAGCTTAGTCACGCACCTCGGTGAGCAGTACTTC

J: TRBJ2-3
D: TRBD2
V: TRBV6-5
size: .
CDR3: CASSYPSLLADGRTDTQYF
DNA: TGTGCCAGCAGTTACCCCAGCCTGCTAGCGGACGGACGCACAGATACGCAGTATTTT

J: TRBJ2-1
D: TRBD2
V: TRBV18
size: .
CDR3: CASSGTSGSVVDEQFF
DNA: TGTGCCAGCTCCGGGACTAGCGGGAGCGTTGTGGATGAGCAGTTCTTC

J: TRBJ2-1
D: .
V: TRBV24-1
size: .
CDR3: CATQGQSWDEQFF
DNA: TGTGCCACACAGGGCCAGAGTTGGGATGAGCAGTTCTTC

J: TRBJ2-5
D: .
V: TRBV12-3/TRBV12-4
size: once
CDR3: CASSFVTGRETQYF
DNA: TGTGCCAGCAGTTTCGTTACAGGGAGAGAGACCCAGTACTTC

J: TRBJ1-2
D: .
V: TRBV20-1
size: .
CDR3: CSAWDNEVYGYTF
DNA: TGCAGTGCTTGGGACAACGAGGTCTATGGCTACACCTTC

J: TRBJ1-2
D: .
V: TRBV25-1
size: .
CDR3: CASSDAGGGIYGYTF
DNA: TGTGCCAGCAGTGACGCCGGGGGAGGGATCTATGGCTACACCTTC

J: TRBJ1-2
D: .
V: TRBV30
size: .
CDR3: CAWSTGYGYTF
DNA: TGTGCCTGGAGTACCGGCTATGGCTACACCTTC

J: TRBJ2-1
D: TRBD1
V: TRBV5-1
size: .
CDR3: CASSLWDSSYNEQFF
DNA: TGCGCCAGCAGCTTGTGGGACAGCTCCTACAATGAGCAGTTCTTC

J: TRBJ2-2
D: TRBD2
V: TRBV18
size: .
CDR3: CASSPPIRLAGLTGELFF
DNA: TGTGCCAGCTCACCACCGATTCGACTAGCGGGACTCACCGGGGAGCTGTTTTTT

J: TRBJ1-1
D: .
V: TRBV7-2
size: .
CDR3: CASSRSGGGYTEAFF
DNA: TGTGCCAGCAGCCGTTCGGGGGGCGGTTACACTGAAGCTTTCTTT

J: TRBJ2-7
D: .
V: TRBV7-9
size: .
CDR3: CASSLAGTFYEQYF
DNA: TGTGCCAGCAGCTTAGCGGGAACCTTCTACGAGCAGTACTTC

J: TRBJ2-3
D: .
V: TRBV27
size: once
CDR3: CASSSPPGPTHTQYF
DNA: TGTGCCAGCAGTTCCCCCCCGGGACCCACACATACGCAGTATTTT

J: TRBJ2-2
D: TRBD2
V: TRBV12-3/TRBV12-4
size: .
CDR3: CASRRTSGSDGELFF
DNA: TGTGCCAGCAGGCGTACTAGCGGGTCCGACGGGGAGCTGTTTTTT

J: TRBJ1-3
D: .
V: TRBV20-1
size: .
CDR3: CSATQGLVGNTIYF
DNA: TGCAGTGCTACGCAGGGATTAGTTGGAAACACCATATATTTT

J: TRBJ2-3
D: TRBD2
V: TRBV7-8
size: .
CDR3: CASSFYGTRASTDTQYF
DNA: TGTGCCAGCAGCTTCTATGGGACTAGAGCTAGCACAGATACGCAGTATTTT

J: TRBJ2-2
D: TRBD2
V: TRBV20-1
size: .
CDR3: CSAPGLAATGELFF
DNA: TGCAGTGCTCCGGGACTAGCGGCGACCGGGGAGCTGTTTTTT

J: TRBJ2-2
D: .
V: TRBV11-2
size: .
CDR3: CASSSTGEGTGELFF
DNA: TGTGCCAGCAGCTCCACAGGGGAGGGGACCGGGGAGCTGTTTTTT

J: TRBJ1-1
D: TRBD1
V: TRBV18
size: once
CDR3: CASSRTGGYEAFF
DNA: TGTGCCAGCTCACGGACAGGGGGTTATGAAGCTTTCTTT

J: TRBJ2-5
D: TRBD2
V: TRBV27
size: .
CDR3: CASSFFSTSGIQETQYF
DNA: TGTGCCAGCAGTTTTTTTAGTACTAGCGGGATCCAAGAGACCCAGTACTTC

J: TRBJ2-7
D: .
V: TRBV28
size: .
CDR3: CASSPAVYEQYF
DNA: TGTGCCAGCAGCCCCGCTGTCTACGAGCAGTACTTC

J: TRBJ2-4
D: TRBD2
V: TRBV20-1
size: .
CDR3: CSAVRLAGGTKNIQYF
DNA: TGCAGTGCCGTCAGACTAGCGGGAGGAACCAAAAACATTCAGTACTTC

J: TRBJ1-2
D: .
V: TRBV2
size: once
CDR3: CASSEVVHGYGYTF
DNA: TGTGCCAGCAGTGAAGTTGTACACGGCTATGGCTACACCTTC

J: TRBJ2-1
D: TRBD2
V: TRBV10-3
size: .
CDR3: CAIGLAGAWEQFF
DNA: TGTGCCATAGGACTAGCGGGAGCATGGGAGCAGTTCTTC

J: TRBJ1-1
D: .
V: TRBV28
size: .
CDR3: CASSFGGGRLNTEAFF
DNA: TGTGCCAGCAGTTTTGGGGGGGGTCGTTTGAACACTGAAGCTTTCTTT

J: TRBJ1-4
D: .
V: TRBV25-1
size: .
CDR3: CASSVGSRTNEKLFF
DNA: TGTGCCAGCAGTGTTGGGAGTCGGACTAATGAAAAACTGTTTTTT